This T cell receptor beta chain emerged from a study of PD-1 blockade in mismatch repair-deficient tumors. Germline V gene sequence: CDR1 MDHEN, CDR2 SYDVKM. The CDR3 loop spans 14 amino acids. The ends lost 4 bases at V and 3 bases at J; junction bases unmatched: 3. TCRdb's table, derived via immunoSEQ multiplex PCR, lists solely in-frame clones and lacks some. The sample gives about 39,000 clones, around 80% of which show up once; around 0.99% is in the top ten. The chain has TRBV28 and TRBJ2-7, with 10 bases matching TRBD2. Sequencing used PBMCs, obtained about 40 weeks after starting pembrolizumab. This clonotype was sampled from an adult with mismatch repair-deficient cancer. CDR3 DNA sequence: TGTGCCAGCAGTTGGACTAGCGGAAACTACGAGCAGTACTTC. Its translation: CASSWTSGNYEQYF. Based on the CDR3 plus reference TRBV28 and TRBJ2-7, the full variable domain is DVKVTQSSRYLVKRTGEKVFLECVQDMDHENMFWYRQDPGLGLRLIYFSYDVKMKEKGDIPEGYSVSREKKERFSLILESASTNQTSMYLCASSWTSGNYEQYFGPGTRLTVT.